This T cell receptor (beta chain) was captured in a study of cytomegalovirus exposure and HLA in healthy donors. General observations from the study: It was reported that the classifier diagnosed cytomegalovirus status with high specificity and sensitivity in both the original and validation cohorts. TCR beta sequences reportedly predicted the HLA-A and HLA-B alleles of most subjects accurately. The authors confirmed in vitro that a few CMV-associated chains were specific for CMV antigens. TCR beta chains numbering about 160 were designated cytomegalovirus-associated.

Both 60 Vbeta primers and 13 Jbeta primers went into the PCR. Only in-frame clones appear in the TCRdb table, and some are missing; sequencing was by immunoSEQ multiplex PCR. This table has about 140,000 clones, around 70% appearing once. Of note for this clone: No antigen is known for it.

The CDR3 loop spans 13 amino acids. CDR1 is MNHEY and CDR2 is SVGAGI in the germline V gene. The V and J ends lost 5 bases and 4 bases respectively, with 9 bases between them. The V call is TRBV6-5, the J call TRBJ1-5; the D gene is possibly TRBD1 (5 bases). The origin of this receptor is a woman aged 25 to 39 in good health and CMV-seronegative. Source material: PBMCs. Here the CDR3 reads CASSPRVNQPQHF. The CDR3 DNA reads TGTGCCAGCAGTCCCAGGGTTAATCAGCCCCAGCATTTT.